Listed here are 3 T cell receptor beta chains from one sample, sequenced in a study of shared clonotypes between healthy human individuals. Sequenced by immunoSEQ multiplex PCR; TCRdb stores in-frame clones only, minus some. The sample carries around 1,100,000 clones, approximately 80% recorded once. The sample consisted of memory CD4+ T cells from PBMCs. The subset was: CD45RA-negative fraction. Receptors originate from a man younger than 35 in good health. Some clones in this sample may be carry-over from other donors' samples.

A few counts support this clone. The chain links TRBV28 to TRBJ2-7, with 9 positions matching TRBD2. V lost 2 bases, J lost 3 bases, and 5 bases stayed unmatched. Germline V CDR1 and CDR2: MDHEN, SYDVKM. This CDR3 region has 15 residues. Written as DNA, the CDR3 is TGTGCCAGCAGTTTAGCCGGGACTAGCCTCTACGAGCAGTACTTC. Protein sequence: CASSLAGTSLYEQYF.

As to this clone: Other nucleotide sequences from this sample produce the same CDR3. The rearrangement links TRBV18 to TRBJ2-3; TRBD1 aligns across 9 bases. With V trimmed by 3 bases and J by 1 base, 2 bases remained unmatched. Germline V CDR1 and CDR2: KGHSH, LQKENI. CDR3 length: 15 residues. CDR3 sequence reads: CASSPGQGRTDTQYF. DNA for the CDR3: TGTGCCAGCTCACCGGGACAGGGTCGCACAGATACGCAGTATTTT.

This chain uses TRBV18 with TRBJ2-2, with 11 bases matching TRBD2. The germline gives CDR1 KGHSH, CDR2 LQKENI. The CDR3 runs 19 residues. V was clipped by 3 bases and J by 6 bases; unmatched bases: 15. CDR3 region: CASSPQRLAGLLSAGELFF. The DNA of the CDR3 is TGTGCCAGCTCACCCCAGAGACTAGCGGGACTCCTAAGCGCCGGGGAGCTGTTTTTT.